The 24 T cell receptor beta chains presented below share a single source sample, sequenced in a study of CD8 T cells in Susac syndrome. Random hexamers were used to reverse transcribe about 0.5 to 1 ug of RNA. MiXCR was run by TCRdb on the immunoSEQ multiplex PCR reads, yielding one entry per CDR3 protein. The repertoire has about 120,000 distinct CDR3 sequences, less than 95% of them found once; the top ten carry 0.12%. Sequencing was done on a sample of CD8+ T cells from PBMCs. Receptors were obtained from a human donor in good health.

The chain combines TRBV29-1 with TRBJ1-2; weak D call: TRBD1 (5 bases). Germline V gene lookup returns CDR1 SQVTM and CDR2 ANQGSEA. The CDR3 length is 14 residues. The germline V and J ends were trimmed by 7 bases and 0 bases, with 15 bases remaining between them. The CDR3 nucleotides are TGCAGCGCGGCCAGGGATCGATCTAACTATGGCTACACCTTC. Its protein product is CSAARDRSNYGYTF.

DNA for the CDR3: TGTGCCAGCAGCCAAGAAGGCGCGGGTGAGCAGTTCTTC. Amino acids: CASSQEGAGEQFF. The chain uses TRBV3-1 and TRBJ2-1; weak D call: TRBD2 (5 bases). V gave up 0 bases and J gave up 9 bases, with 9 bases separating them. The CDR3 has 13 amino acids. Germline V gene sequence: CDR1 LGHDT, CDR2 YNNKEL (reference sequence).

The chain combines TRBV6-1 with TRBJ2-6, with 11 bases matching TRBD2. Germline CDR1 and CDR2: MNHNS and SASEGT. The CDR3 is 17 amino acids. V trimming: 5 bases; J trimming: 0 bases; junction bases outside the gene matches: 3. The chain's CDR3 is CASSLAGGSSGANVLTF. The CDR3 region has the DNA TGTGCCAGCAGTCTAGCGGGAGGAAGCTCTGGGGCCAACGTCCTGACTTTC.

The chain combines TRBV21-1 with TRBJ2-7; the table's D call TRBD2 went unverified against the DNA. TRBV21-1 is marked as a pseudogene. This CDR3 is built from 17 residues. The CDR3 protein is CASSNLRDLTPAYEQYF. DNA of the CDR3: TGTGCCAGCAGCAACTTAAGGGACTTGACGCCAGCCTACGAGCAGTACTTC.

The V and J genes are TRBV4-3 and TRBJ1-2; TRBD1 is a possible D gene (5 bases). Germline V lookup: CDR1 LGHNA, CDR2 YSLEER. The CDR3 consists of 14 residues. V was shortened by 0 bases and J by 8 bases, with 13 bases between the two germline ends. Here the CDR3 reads CASSQDPARGGYTF. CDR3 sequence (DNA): TGCGCCAGCAGCCAAGATCCCGCCCGGGGGGGCTACACCTTC.

In DNA, the CDR3 is TGCAGTGCTAGTGGGGCGGGAGTCTCCTACGAGCAGTACTTC. Protein: CSASGAGVSYEQYF. The chain employs TRBV20-1 and TRBJ2-7, with 7 bases that match TRBD2. CDR3 length equals 14 residues. Germline V lookup: CDR1 DFQATT, CDR2 SNEGSKA (reference sequence). The V and J ends lost 3 bases and 0 bases, in that order; junction bases with no gene match: 5.

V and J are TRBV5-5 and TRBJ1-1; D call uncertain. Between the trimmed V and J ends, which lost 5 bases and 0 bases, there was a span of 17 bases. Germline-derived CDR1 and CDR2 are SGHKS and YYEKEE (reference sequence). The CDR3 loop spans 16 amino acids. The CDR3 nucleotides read TGTGCCAGCAGGTTTCGGCTCGGCCTCGTGAACACTGAAGCTTTCTTT. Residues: CASRFRLGLVNTEAFF. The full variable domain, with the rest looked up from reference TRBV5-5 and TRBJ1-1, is DAGVTQSPTHLIKTRGQQVTLRCSPISGHKSVSWYQQVLGQGPQFIFQYYEKEERGRGNFPDRFSARQFPNYSSELNVNALLLGDSALYLCASRFRLGLVNTEAFFGQGTRLTVV.

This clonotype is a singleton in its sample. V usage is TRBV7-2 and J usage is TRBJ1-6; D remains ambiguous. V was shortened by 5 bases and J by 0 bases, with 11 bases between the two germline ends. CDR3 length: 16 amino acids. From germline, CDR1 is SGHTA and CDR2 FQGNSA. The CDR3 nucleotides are TGTGCCAGCAGCCAGGACGGGAGCTCCTATAATTCACCCCTCCACTTT. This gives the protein CASSQDGSSYNSPLHF.

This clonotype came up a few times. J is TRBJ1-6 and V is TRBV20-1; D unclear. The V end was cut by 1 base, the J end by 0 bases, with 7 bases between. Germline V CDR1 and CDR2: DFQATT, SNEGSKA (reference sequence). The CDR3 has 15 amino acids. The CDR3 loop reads CSARGQSSYNSPLHF. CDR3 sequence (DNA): TGCAGTGCTAGAGGGCAGTCCTCCTATAATTCACCCCTCCACTTT.

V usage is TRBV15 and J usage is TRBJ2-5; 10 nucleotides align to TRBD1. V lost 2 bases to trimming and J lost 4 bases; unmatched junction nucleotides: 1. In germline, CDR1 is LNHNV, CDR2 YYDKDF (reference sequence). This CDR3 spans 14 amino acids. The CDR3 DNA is TGTGCCACCAGCAGACGGACAGGGGGAGAGACCCAGTACTTC. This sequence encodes CATSRRTGGETQYF. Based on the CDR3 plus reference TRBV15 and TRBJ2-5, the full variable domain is DAMVIQNPRYQVTQFGKPVTLSCSQTLNHNVMYWYQQKSSQAPKLLFHYYDKDFNNEADTPDNFQSRRPNTSFCFLDIRSPGLGDTAMYLCATSRRTGGETQYFGPGTRLLVL.

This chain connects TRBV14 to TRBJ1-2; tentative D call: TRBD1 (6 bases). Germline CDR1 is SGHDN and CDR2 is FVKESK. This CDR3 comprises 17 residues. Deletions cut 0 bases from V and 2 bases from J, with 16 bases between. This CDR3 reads CASSQEGKGGPNYGYTF. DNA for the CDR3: TGTGCCAGCAGCCAAGAGGGGAAAGGGGGACCAAACTATGGCTACACCTTC.

The chain's CDR3 is CAWGGTVAVYEQYF. DNA for the CDR3: TGTGCCTGGGGGGGGACAGTTGCCGTCTACGAGCAGTACTTC. This rearrangement joins TRBV30 to TRBJ2-7; maybe TRBD1 (7 bases). The CDR3 extends over 14 amino acids. Germline V gives CDR1 GTSNPN, CDR2 SVGIG (reference sequence). With 5 bases removed from V and 3 bases from J, the gap between germline ends came to 17 bases.

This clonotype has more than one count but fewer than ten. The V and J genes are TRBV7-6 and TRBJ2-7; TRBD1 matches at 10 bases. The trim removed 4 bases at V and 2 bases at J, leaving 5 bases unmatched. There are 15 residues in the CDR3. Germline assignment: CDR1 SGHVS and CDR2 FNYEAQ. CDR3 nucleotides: TGTGCCAGCAGCTGGGGACAGGGGAGGCCCTACGAGCAGTACTTC. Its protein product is CASSWGQGRPYEQYF.

Written as DNA, the CDR3 is TGCAGTGTGGGTGCTAATGAAAAACTGTTTTTT. Protein: CSVGANEKLFF. This chain connects TRBV20-1 to TRBJ1-4; D gene ambiguous. Germline CDR1 reads DFQATT; CDR2 reads SNEGSKA (reference sequence). The CDR3 covers 11 residues. Trimming took 7 bases from V and 3 from J, leaving 6 bases between them.

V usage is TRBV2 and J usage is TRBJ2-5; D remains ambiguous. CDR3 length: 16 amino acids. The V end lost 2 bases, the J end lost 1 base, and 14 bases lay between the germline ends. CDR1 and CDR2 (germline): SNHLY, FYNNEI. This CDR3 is CASSEKDFRFQETQYF. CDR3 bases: TGTGCCAGCAGTGAAAAAGACTTCAGGTTCCAAGAGACCCAGTACTTC. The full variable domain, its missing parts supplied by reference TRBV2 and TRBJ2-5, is EPEVTQTPSHQVTQMGQEVILRCVPISNHLYFYWYRQILGQKVEFLVSFYNNEISEKSEIFDDQFSVERPDGSNFTLKIRSTKLEDSAMYFCASSEKDFRFQETQYFGPGTRLLVL.

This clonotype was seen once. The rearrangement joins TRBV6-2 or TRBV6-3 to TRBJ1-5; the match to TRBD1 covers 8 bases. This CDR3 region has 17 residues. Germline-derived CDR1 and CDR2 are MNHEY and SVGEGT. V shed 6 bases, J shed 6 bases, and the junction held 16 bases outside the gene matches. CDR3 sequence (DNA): TGTGCCAGCAGCCCCGTTTTGACAGGGGATCCCTTTCAGCCCCAGCATTTT. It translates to CASSPVLTGDPFQPQHF.

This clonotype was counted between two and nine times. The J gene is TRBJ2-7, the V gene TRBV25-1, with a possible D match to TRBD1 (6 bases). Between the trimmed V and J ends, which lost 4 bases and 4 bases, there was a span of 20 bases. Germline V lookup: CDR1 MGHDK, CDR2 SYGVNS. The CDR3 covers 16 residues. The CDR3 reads CASSAATGTSIYEQYF. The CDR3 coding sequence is TGTGCCAGCAGTGCCGCGACGGGGACATCTATTTACGAGCAGTACTTC.

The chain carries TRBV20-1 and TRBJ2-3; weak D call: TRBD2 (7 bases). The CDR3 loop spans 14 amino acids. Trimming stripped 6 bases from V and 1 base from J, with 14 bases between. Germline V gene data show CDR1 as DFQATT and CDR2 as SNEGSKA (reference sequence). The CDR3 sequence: CSAAEGGGTDTQYF. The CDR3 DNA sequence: TGCAGTGCCGCAGAGGGGGGGGGCACAGATACGCAGTATTTT.

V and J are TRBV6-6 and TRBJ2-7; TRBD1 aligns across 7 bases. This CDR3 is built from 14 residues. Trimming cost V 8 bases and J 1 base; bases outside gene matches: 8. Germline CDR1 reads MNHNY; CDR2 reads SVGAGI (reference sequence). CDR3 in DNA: TGTGCCAGCCTCCATACAGGGGAGTCCTACGAGCAGTACTTC. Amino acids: CASLHTGESYEQYF.

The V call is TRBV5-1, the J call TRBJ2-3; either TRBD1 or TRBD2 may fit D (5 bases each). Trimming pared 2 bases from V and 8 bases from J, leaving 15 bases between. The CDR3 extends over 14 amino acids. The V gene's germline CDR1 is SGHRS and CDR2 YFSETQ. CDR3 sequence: CASSLDTGTATQYF. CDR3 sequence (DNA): TGCGCCAGCAGCTTAGATACCGGGACGGCTACGCAGTATTTT.

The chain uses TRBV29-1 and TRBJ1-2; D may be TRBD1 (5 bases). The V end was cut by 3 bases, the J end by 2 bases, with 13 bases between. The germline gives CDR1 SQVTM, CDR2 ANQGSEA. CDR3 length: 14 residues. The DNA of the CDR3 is TGCAGCGTTGAGGGACCCGGGACCAACTATGGCTACACCTTC. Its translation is CSVEGPGTNYGYTF.

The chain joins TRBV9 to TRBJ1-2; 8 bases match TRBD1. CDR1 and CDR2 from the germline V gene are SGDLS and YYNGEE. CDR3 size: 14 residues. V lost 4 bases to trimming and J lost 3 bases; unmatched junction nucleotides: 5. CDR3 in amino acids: CASSSGQADYGYTF. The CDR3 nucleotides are TGTGCCAGCAGCTCGGGACAGGCTGACTATGGCTACACCTTC.

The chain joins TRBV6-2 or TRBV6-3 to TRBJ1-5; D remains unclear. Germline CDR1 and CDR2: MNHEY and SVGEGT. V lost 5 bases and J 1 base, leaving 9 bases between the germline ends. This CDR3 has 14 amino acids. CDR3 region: CASSTVPSNQPQHF. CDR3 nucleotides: TGTGCCAGCAGTACAGTCCCCAGCAATCAGCCCCAGCATTTT.

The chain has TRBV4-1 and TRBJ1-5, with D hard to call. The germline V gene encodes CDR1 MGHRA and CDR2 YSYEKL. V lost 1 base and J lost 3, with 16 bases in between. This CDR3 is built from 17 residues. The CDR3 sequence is CASSQAPFDMDNQPQHF. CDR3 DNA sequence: TGCGCCAGCAGCCAAGCCCCATTCGACATGGACAATCAGCCCCAGCATTTT.